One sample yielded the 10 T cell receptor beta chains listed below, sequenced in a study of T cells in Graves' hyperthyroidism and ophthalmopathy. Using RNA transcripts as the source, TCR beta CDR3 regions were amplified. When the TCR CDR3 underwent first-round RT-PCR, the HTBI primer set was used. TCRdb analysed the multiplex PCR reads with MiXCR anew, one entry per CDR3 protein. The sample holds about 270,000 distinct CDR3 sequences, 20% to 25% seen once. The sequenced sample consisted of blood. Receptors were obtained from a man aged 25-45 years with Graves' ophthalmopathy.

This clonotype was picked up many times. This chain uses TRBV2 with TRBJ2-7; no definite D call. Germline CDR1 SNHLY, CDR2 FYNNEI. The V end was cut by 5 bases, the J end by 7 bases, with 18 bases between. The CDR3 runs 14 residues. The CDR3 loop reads CASSRHRSDGEQYF. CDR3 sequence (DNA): TGTGCCAGCAGTCGTCACCGCTCGGATGGAGAGCAGTACTTC.

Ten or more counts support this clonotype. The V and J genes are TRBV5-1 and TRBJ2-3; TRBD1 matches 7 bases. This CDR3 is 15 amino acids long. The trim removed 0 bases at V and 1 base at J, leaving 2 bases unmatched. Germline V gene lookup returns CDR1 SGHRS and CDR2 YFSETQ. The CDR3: CASSLETGRTDTQYF. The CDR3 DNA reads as TGCGCCAGCAGCTTGGAGACAGGGCGCACAGATACGCAGTATTTT.

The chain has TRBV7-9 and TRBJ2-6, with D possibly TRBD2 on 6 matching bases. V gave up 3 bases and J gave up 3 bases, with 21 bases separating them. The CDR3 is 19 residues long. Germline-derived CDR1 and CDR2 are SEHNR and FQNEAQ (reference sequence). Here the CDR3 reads CASSFPLRLATSGANVLTF. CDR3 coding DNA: TGTGCCAGCAGCTTCCCCCTAAGGCTAGCGACGAGTGGGGCCAACGTCCTGACTTTC.

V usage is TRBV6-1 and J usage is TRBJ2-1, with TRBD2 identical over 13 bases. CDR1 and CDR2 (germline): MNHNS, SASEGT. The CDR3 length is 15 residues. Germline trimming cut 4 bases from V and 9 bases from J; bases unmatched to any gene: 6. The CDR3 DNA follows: TGTGCCAGCAGTGGAGGACTAGCGGGAGTTGGTGAGCAGTTCTTC. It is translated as CASSGGLAGVGEQFF.

The CDR3 spells CSTTEEAFF. CDR3 sequence (DNA): TGCAGCACAACAGAAGAGGCTTTCTTT. This chain joins TRBV29-1 and TRBJ1-1; D is ambiguous. The CDR3 is made up of 9 amino acids. Trimming took off 8 bases at V and 11 bases at J, with 12 bases between the two ends. Germline V gene data show CDR1 as SQVTM and CDR2 as ANQGSEA.

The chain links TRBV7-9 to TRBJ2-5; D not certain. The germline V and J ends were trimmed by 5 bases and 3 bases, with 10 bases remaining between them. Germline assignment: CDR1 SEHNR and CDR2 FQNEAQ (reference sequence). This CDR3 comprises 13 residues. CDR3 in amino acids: CASSPEAKETQYF. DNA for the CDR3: TGTGCCAGCAGCCCCGAGGCCAAAGAGACCCAGTACTTC.

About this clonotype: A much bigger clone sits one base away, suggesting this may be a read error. The CDR3 nucleotides read TGTGCCAGCAGCCCGGCGGCCGGCCAAGAGACCCAGCACTTC. This gives the protein CASSPAAGQETQHF. The rearrangement links TRBV11-3 to TRBJ2-5, with no clear D. In germline, CDR1 is SGHNT, CDR2 YENEEA. The CDR3 covers 14 residues.

The CDR3: CASSSDTPNYGYTF. The CDR3 DNA reads as TGTGCCAGCAGCTCCGACACACCTAACTATGGCTACACCTTC. The V gene is TRBV2, the J gene TRBJ1-2; D not certain. With 6 bases removed from V and 0 bases from J, the gap between germline ends came to 11 bases. Germline V lookup: CDR1 SNHLY, CDR2 FYNNEI. This CDR3 contains 14 residues.

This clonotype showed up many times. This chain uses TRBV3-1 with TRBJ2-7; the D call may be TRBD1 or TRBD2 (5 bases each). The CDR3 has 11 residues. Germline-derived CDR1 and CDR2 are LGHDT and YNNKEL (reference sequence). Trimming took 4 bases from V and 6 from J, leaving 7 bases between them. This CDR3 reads CASSRGTEQYF. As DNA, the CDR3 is TGTGCCAGCAGCCGAGGGACCGAGCAGTACTTC.

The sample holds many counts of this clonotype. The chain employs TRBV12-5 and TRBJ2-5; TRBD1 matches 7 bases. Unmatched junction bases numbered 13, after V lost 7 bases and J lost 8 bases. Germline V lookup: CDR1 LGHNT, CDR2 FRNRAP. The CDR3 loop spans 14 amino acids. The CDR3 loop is CASARDSPRETQYF. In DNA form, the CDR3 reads TGTGCTAGTGCTCGGGACAGCCCAAGAGAAACCCAGTACTTC.